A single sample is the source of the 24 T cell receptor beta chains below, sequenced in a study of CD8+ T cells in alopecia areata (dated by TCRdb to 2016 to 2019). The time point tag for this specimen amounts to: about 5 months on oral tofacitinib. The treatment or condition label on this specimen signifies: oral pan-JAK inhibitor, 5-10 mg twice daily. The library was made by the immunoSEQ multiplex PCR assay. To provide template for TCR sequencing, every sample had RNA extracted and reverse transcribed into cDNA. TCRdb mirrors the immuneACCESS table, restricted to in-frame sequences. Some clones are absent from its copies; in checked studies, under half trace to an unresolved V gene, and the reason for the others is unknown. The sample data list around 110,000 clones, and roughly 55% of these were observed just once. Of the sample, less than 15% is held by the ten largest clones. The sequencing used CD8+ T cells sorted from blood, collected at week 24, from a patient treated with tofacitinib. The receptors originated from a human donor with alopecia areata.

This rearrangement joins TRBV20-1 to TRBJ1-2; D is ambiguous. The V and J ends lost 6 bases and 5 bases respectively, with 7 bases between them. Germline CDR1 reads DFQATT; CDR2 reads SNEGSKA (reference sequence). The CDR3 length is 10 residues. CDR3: CSAQQYGYTF. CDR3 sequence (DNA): TGCAGTGCGCAACAGTATGGCTACACCTTC.

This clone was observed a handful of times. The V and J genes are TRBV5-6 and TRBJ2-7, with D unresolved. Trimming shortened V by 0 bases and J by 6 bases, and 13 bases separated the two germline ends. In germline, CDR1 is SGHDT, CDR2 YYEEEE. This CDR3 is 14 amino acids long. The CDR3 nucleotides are TGTGCCAGCAGCTTGGCGTCAGATTCGTTCGAGCAGTACTTC. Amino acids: CASSLASDSFEQYF.

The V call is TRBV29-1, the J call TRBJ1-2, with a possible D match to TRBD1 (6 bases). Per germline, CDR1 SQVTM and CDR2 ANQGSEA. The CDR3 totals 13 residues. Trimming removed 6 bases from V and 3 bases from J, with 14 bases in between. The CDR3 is CSVGISGDYGYTF. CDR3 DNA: TGCAGCGTCGGAATATCAGGGGACTATGGCTACACCTTC.

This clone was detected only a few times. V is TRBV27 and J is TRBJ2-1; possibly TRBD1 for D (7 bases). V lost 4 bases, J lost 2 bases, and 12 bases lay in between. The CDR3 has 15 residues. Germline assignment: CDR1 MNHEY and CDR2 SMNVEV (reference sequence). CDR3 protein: CASSSQGGPYNEQFF. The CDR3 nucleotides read TGTGCCAGCAGTTCCCAGGGGGGCCCCTACAATGAGCAGTTCTTC.

CDR3 region: CASSQGPEAFF. The DNA of the CDR3 is TGTGCCAGCTCACAGGGACCTGAAGCTTTCTTT. This chain links TRBV18 with TRBJ1-1, with D possibly being TRBD1 (5 bases). This CDR3 is 11 amino acids long. With 4 bases removed from V and 6 bases from J, the gap between germline ends came to 6 bases. Germline loops: CDR1 KGHSH, CDR2 LQKENI.

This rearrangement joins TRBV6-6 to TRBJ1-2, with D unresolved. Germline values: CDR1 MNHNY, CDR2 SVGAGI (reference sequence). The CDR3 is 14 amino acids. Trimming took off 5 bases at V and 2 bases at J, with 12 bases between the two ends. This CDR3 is CASSLGPANYGYTF. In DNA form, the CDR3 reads TGTGCCAGCAGTCTGGGCCCCGCCAACTATGGCTACACCTTC.

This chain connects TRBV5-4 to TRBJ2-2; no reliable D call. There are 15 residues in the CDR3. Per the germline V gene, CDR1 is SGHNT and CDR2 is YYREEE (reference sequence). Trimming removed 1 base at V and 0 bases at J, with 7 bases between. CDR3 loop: CASSLKSTNTGELFF. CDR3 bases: TGTGCCAGCAGCTTGAAGAGTACGAACACCGGGGAGCTGTTTTTT.

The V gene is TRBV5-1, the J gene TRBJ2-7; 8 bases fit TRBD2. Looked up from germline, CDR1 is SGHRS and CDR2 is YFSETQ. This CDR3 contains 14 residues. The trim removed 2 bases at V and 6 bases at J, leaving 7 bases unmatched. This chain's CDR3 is CASSFERGYLEQYF. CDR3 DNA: TGCGCCAGCAGCTTTGAGCGGGGGTACCTCGAGCAGTACTTC. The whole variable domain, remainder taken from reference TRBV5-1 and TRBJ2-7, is KAGVTQTPRYLIKTRGQQVTLSCSPISGHRSVSWYQQTPGQGLQFLFEYFSETQRNKGNFPGRFSGRQFSNSRSEMNVSTLELGDSALYLCASSFERGYLEQYFGPGTRLTVT.

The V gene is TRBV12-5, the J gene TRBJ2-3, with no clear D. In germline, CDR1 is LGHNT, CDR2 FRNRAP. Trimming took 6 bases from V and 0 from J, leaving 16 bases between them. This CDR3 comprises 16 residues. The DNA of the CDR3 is TGTGCTAGTGGCCTCCTCCCGCTCACTAGCACAGATACGCAGTATTTT. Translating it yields CASGLLPLTSTDTQYF.

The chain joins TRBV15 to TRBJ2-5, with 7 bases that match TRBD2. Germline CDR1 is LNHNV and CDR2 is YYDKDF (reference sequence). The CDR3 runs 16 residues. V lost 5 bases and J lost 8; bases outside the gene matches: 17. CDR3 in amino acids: CATSYSSGGSGGTQYF. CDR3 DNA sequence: TGTGCCACCAGCTACTCGTCGGGGGGATCGGGCGGCACCCAGTACTTC.

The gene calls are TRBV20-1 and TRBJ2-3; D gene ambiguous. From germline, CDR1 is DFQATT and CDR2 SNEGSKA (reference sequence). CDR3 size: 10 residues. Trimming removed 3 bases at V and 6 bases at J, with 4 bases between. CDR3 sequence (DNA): TGCAGTGCTAGCATCGATACGCAGTATTTT. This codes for CSASIDTQYF.

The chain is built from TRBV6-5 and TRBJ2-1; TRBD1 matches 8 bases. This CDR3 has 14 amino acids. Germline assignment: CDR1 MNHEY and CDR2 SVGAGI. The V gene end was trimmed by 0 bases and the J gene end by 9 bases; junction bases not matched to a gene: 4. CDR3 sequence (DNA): TGTGCCAGCAGTTACTCGCAGGGGGCCGTTGAGCAGTTCTTC. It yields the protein CASSYSQGAVEQFF.

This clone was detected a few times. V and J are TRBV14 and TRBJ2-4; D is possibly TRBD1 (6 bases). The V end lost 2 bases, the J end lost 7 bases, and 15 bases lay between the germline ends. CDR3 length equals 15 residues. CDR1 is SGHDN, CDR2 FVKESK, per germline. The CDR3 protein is CASSQQGFEGNIQYF. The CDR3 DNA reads TGTGCCAGCAGCCAACAGGGGTTTGAGGGTAACATTCAGTACTTC.

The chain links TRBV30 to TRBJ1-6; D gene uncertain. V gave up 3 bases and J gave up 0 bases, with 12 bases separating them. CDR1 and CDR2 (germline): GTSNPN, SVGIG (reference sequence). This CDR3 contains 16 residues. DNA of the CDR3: TGTGCCTGGAGGGGAGCACGGAGCTCCTATAATTCACCCCTCCACTTT. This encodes CAWRGARSSYNSPLHF.

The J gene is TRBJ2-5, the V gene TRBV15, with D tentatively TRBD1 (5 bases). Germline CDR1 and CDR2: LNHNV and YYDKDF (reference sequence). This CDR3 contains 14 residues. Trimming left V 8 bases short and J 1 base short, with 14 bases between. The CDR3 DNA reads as TGTGCCACCGGTCAGGGTGCCCGCCAAGAGACCCAGTACTTC. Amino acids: CATGQGARQETQYF.

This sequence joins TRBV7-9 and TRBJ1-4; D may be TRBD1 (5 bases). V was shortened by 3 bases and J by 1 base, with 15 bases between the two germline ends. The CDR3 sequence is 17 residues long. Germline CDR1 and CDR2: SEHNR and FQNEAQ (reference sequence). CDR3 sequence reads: CASSFYRGAVTNEKLFF. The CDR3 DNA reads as TGTGCCAGCAGCTTCTATCGGGGCGCGGTAACTAATGAAAAACTGTTTTTT.

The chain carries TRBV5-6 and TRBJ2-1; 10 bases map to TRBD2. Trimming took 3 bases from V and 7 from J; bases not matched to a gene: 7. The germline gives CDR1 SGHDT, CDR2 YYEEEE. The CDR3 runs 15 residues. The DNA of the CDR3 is TGTGCCAGCAGCTCGGAACAACTAGCGGGGAATGAGCAGTTCTTC. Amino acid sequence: CASSSEQLAGNEQFF.

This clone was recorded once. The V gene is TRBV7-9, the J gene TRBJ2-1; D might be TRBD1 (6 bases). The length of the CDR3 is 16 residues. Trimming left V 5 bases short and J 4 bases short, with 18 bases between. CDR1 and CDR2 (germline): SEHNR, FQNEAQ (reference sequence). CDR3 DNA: TGTGCCAGCAGCCCATCTACAGGGAGCGGTTACAATGAGCAGTTCTTC. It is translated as CASSPSTGSGYNEQFF.

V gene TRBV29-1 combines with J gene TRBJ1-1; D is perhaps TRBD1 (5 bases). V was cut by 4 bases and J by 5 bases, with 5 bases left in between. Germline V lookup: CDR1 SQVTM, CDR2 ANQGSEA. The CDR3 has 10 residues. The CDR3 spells CSVAGTEAFF. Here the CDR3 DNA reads TGCAGCGTTGCAGGGACTGAAGCTTTCTTT.

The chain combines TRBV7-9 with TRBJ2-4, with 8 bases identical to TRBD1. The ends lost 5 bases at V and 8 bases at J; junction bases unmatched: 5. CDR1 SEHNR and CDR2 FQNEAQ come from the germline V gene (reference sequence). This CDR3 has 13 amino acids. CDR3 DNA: TGTGCCAGCAGCCCCACAGGGGGATACATTCAGTACTTC. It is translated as CASSPTGGYIQYF.

DNA of the CDR3: TGCAGCGCCGACCCTGGGACAACCTATGGCTACACCTTC. This translates into CSADPGTTYGYTF. The V and J genes are TRBV29-1 and TRBJ1-2; D is perhaps TRBD1 (6 bases). The ends were cut back, 7 bases at V and 4 bases at J, with 16 bases in the middle. This CDR3 comprises 13 residues. Germline assignment: CDR1 SQVTM and CDR2 ANQGSEA.

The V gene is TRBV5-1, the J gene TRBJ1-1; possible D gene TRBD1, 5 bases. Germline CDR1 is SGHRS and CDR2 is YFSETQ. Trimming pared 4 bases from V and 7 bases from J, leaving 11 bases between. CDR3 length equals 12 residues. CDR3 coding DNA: TGCGCCAGCAGCGGGACGGATCTTGAAGCTTTCTTT. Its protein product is CASSGTDLEAFF.

The CDR3: CASSLPNTGELFF. CDR3 nucleotides: TGTGCCAGCAGTTTGCCGAACACCGGGGAGCTGTTTTTT. The rearrangement uses TRBV28 and TRBJ2-2; D gene ambiguous. Trimming stripped 3 bases from V and 0 bases from J, with 2 bases between. This CDR3 region has 13 residues. CDR1 and CDR2 from the germline V gene are MDHEN and SYDVKM.

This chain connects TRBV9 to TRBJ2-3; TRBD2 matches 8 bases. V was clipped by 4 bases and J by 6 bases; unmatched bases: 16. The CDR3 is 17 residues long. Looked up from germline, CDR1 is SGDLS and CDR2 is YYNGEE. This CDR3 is CASSPLGGGRVGDTQYF. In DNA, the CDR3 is TGTGCCAGCAGCCCCCTCGGGGGGGGCCGAGTTGGTGATACGCAGTATTTT.